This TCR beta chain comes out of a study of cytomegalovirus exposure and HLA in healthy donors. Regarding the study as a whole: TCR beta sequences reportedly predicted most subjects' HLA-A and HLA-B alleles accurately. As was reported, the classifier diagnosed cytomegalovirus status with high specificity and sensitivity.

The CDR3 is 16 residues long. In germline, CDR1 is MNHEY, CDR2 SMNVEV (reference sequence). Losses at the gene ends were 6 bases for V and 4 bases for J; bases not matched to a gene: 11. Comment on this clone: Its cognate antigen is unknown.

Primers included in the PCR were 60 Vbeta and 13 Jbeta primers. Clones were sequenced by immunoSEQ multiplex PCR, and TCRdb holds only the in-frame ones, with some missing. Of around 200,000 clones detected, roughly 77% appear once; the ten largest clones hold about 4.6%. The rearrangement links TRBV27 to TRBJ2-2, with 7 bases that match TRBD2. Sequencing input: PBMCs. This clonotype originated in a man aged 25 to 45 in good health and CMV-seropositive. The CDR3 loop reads CASRPRAGMRTGELFF. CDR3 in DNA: TGTGCCAGCAGGCCGCGAGCGGGAATGCGCACCGGGGAGCTGTTTTTT.